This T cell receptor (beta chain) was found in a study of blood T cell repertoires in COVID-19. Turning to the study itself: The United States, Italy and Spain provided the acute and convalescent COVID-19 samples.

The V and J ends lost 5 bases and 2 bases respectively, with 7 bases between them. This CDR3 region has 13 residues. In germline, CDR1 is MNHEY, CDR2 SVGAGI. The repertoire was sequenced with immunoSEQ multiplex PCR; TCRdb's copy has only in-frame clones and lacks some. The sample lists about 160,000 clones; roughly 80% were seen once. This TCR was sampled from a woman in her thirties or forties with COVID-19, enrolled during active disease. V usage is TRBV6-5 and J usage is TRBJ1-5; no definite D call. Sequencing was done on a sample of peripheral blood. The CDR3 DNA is TGTGCCAGCAGTCCCTCGGGCAATCAGCCCCAGCATTTT. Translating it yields CASSPSGNQPQHF.